This TCR beta chain stems from a study of OX40 agonist ivuxolimab in advanced cancers. Study in general: Hepatocellular carcinoma, melanoma, renal cell or head and neck cancer affected the dose-escalation patients. Findings and limits, study-wide: Circulating CD4+ and CD8+ T cells showed clonal expansion by week 6 at 0.1 to 3.0 mg/kg. Compared with others, partial responders at 0.1-3.0 mg/kg displayed clonal expansion among the lowest.

As to this clone: Its antigen is as yet unknown.

Method: immunoSEQ multiplex PCR; TCRdb's copy keeps in-frame clones and lacks some. This sample has some 98,000 clones; roughly four fifths occur once, and the top ten carry more than 1.2%. CDR1 and CDR2 from the germline V gene are SQVTM and ANQGSEA. The CDR3 contains 13 residues. The ends were cut back, 6 bases at V and 4 bases at J, with 16 bases in the middle. Individuals having autoimmune disease history or systemic immunosuppression were not enrolled. Here the sequenced sample was CD4+ or CD8+ T cells sorted from blood, taken in a trial of the OX40 agonist ivuxolimab. This sequence originates from an adult with an advanced solid tumor such as melanoma, head and neck, liver or kidney cancer. The J gene is TRBJ2-7, the V gene TRBV29-1; D is tentatively TRBD1 or TRBD2 (6 bases each). The CDR3 region is CSVLSRGGYEQYF. The CDR3 DNA reads as TGCAGCGTATTGTCCAGGGGAGGATACGAGCAGTACTTC.